This T cell receptor (beta chain) was observed in a study of shared clonotypes between healthy human individuals. CD8 cells classed as naive were CD45RO-negative and positively selected for CCR7, excluding terminally differentiated effector memory CD45RA+ cells. Data came from immunoSEQ multiplex PCR; TCRdb stores just in-frame clones and leaves some out. This table holds roughly 590,000 clones, nearly 97% found once. Whole-study results and caveats: Among non-shared clonotypes, generation probabilities were lower than among those shared by all four donors. Despite large depth, rarefaction showed incomplete sorted-subset sequencing.

CDR3 length: 12 amino acids. Trimming left V 0 bases short and J 3 bases short, with 3 bases between. Germline CDR1 MGHRA, CDR2 YSYEKL. Regarding this clone: The antigen is unknown. The sample contains more than one DNA sequence encoding this CDR3.

This TCR was recovered from a woman in her 30s in good health. V and J are TRBV4-1 and TRBJ2-7, with no clear D. Sequenced: naive CD8+ T cells sorted from blood. CDR3 protein: CASSQDYYEQYF. In DNA, the CDR3 is TGCGCCAGCAGCCAAGATTACTACGAGCAGTACTTC.